This is a list of T cell receptor beta chains from one sample in a study of identical twins. TCRdb reprocessed the 5' RACE reads via MiXCR and lists one record per CDR3 protein. The table records approximately 620,000 distinct CDR3 sequences, around 8.3% of them present only once. The same sample was also studied in work on yellow fever vaccine responses in identical twins.

Sequenced input: PBMCs. These receptors were taken from a woman aged 18-30 years in good health. Both conserved end residues are part of each CDR3. A D gene is named only where the DNA matches it firmly. The size field is filled for only some rows; it gives once, few, many or a size class.

size: few
J: TRBJ2-7
V: TRBV10-2
D: -
DNA: TGCGCCAGCAGTGAGTCTCCTATCCTCGGCGAGCAGTACTTC
CDR3: CASSESPILGEQYF

size: many
J: TRBJ2-1
V: TRBV6-2/TRBV6-3
D: TRBD2
DNA: TGTGCCAGCAGTTACATGGCGGGAGGCCAATTTTACAATGAGCAGTTCTTC
CDR3: CASSYMAGGQFYNEQFF

size: many
J: TRBJ2-7
V: TRBV21-1
D: -
DNA: TGTGCCAGCAGCCGGAGGTGGCTAGCGGGACGAATCTACGAGCAGTACTTC
CDR3: CASSRRWLAGRIYEQYF

size: -
J: TRBJ2-1
V: TRBV6-5
D: TRBD2
DNA: TGTGCCAGCAGTTCCCCCGGGGGGGGCGGTGAGCAGTTCTTC
CDR3: CASSSPGGGGEQFF

size: -
J: TRBJ2-5
V: TRBV7-2
D: -
DNA: TGTGCCAGCAGCTTGGGTCCCGGTGAAAAAGAGACCCAGTACTTC
CDR3: CASSLGPGEKETQYF

size: few
J: TRBJ1-3
V: TRBV3-1
D: TRBD1
DNA: TGTGCCAGCAGCCAAGATACGGACAGGGGAGCGTTTGGAAACACCATATATTTT
CDR3: CASSQDTDRGAFGNTIYF

size: -
J: TRBJ2-2
V: TRBV20-1
D: TRBD2
DNA: TGCAGTGCTAGATTACCTAGCGGGAGAGGCGCCGGGGAGCTGTTTTTT
CDR3: CSARLPSGRGAGELFF

size: many
J: TRBJ2-7
V: TRBV20-1
D: -
DNA: TGCAGTGCTAGAGGGACAGTCTCCTACGAGCAGTACTTC
CDR3: CSARGTVSYEQYF

size: many
J: TRBJ2-2
V: TRBV9
D: TRBD1
DNA: TGTGCCAGCAGCGGCGGACAGGTTACGGACACCGGGGAGCTGTTTTTT
CDR3: CASSGGQVTDTGELFF

size: -
J: TRBJ1-2
V: TRBV10-3
D: -
DNA: TGTGCCATCAGTGAGGTCAAGAACTATGGCTACACCTTC
CDR3: CAISEVKNYGYTF

size: -
J: TRBJ2-3
V: TRBV7-9
D: -
DNA: TGTGCCAGCAGCCTTATCCTAAGTACAGATACGCAGTATTTT
CDR3: CASSLILSTDTQYF

size: few
J: TRBJ2-5
V: TRBV7-9
D: -
DNA: TGTGCCAGCAGCTCCGGACCTAGAGAGGTTTCCCAAGAGACCCAGTACTTC
CDR3: CASSSGPREVSQETQYF

size: few
J: TRBJ2-7
V: TRBV4-1
D: -
DNA: TGCGCCAGCAGCCCTGACCCGCAGGGAACCTACGAGCAGTACTTC
CDR3: CASSPDPQGTYEQYF

size: -
J: TRBJ2-5
V: TRBV7-9
D: TRBD2
DNA: TGTGCCAGCAGCTTAAGGCGGGGGGCGAGAGGAGAGACCCAGTACTTC
CDR3: CASSLRRGARGETQYF

size: few
J: TRBJ1-6
V: TRBV9
D: -
DNA: TGTGCCAGCAGCGTAGGGCCGAGACAGAATTCACCCCTCCACTTT
CDR3: CASSVGPRQNSPLHF

size: -
J: TRBJ2-5
V: TRBV19
D: -
DNA: TGTGCCAGTAGTATAGGGACTGATCAAGAGACCCAGTACTTC
CDR3: CASSIGTDQETQYF

size: few
J: TRBJ2-2
V: TRBV10-3
D: -
DNA: TGTGCCATCAGTGTCCGACTCACCGGGGAGCTGTTTTTT
CDR3: CAISVRLTGELFF

size: few
J: TRBJ2-7
V: TRBV6-5
D: -
DNA: TGTGCCAGCAGTTATGGCACACCCCAACAGGGATATGTCTACGAGCAGTACTTC
CDR3: CASSYGTPQQGYVYEQYF

size: -
J: TRBJ2-7
V: TRBV28
D: -
DNA: TGTGCCAGCAGTTTGGCCCCCCCGCTCAGTACCTACGAGCAGTACTTC
CDR3: CASSLAPPLSTYEQYF

size: -
J: TRBJ1-6
V: TRBV20-1
D: TRBD1
DNA: TGCAGTGCGCACCCGACAGGGGACAATTCACCCCTCCACTTT
CDR3: CSAHPTGDNSPLHF

size: many
J: TRBJ2-1
V: TRBV6-6
D: -
DNA: TGTGCCACCACCGCCCGCAATGAGCAGTTCTTC
CDR3: CATTARNEQFF

size: few
J: TRBJ1-6
V: TRBV6-1
D: TRBD1
DNA: TGTGCCAGCAGTGAAGCACGCTCCCTTCCGGGACAGCCTAATTCACCCCTCCACTTT
CDR3: CASSEARSLPGQPNSPLHF

size: -
J: TRBJ2-3
V: TRBV10-3
D: -
DNA: TGTGCCATCAGGGAAACTCAACAGGGCAGAGATACGCAGTATTTT
CDR3: CAIRETQQGRDTQYF

size: few
J: TRBJ1-2
V: TRBV29-1
D: -
DNA: TGCAGCGTTAGTAACAGGGCGGACTATGGCTACACCTTC
CDR3: CSVSNRADYGYTF

size: -
J: TRBJ2-7
V: TRBV9
D: TRBD1
DNA: TGTGCCAGCAGCCCTGAGGGTAGGGGGCCCTACGAGCAGTACTTC
CDR3: CASSPEGRGPYEQYF

size: -
J: TRBJ2-2
V: TRBV15
D: -
DNA: TGTGCCACCAGCTTCCAAGGGCGGAACACCGGGGAGCTGTTTTTT
CDR3: CATSFQGRNTGELFF

size: many
J: TRBJ2-1
V: TRBV12-3/TRBV12-4
D: -
DNA: TGTGCCAGCAGTTTAGGGGGCGAACCGGGACTCGGGTTCTTC
CDR3: CASSLGGEPGLGFF

size: -
J: TRBJ2-1
V: TRBV2
D: -
DNA: TGTGCCAGCAGTGAGTTGACAGGCGTCCCTGAGCAGTTCTTC
CDR3: CASSELTGVPEQFF

size: few
J: TRBJ1-1
V: TRBV9
D: TRBD1
DNA: TGTGCCAGCAAACCCACCCAGGGGGTGTACACTGAAGCTTTCTTT
CDR3: CASKPTQGVYTEAFF

size: -
J: TRBJ2-1
V: TRBV27
D: -
DNA: TGTGCCAGCAGTTTAAGAACTAATTACCCCTACAATGAGCAGTTCTTC
CDR3: CASSLRTNYPYNEQFF

size: few
J: TRBJ2-7
V: TRBV28
D: TRBD1
DNA: TGTGCCAGCAGCCCCGTTGACAGGGATTCTCGAGAGCAGTACTTC
CDR3: CASSPVDRDSREQYF

size: few
J: TRBJ2-3
V: TRBV12-3/TRBV12-4
D: TRBD2
DNA: TGTGCCAGCAGCCACGGACTAGCGGGGGTTTATGATACGCAGTATTTT
CDR3: CASSHGLAGVYDTQYF